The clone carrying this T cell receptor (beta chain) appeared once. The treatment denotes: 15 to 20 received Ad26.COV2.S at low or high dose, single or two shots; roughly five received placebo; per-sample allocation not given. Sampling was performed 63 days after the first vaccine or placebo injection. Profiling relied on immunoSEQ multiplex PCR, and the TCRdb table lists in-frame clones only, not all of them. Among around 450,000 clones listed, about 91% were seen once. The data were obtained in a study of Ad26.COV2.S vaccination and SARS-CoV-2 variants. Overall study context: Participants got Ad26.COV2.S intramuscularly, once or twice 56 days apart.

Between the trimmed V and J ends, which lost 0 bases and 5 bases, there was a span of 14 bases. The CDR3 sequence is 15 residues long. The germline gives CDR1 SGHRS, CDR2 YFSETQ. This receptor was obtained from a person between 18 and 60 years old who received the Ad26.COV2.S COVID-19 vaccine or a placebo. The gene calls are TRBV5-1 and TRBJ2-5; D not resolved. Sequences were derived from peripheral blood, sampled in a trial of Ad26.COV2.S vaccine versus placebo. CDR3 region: CASSLDPWQLETQYF. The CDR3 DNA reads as TGCGCCAGCAGCTTGGACCCTTGGCAGTTGGAGACCCAGTACTTC.